A selection of T cell receptor beta chains follows, all from one sample in a study of memory CD4+ T cells and cytomegalovirus serostatus. TCRdb keeps only in-frame clones here, not all; method: immunoSEQ multiplex PCR. In the table there are approximately 40,000 clones, approximately 82% of which are singletons. The specimen was memory CD4+ T cells from blood. The receptor source for this set is an adult in good health and CMV-seronegative. The CDR3 runs from the conserved cysteine through the conserved F or W. D genes are given only for firm matches. The size entry is marked missing in some rows and otherwise reads once, few, many or a size class.

>few|TRBJ1-2|-|TRBV7-3
CASSSENGNLDGYTF
TGTGCCAGCAGCTCAGAAAACGGGAATCTGGATGGCTACACCTTC
>-|TRBJ1-1|TRBD1|TRBV5-4
CASSLGGGGSNTEAFF
TGTGCCAGCAGCTTGGGAGGGGGCGGGTCTAACACTGAAGCTTTCTTT
>-|TRBJ1-2|-|TRBV6-1
CASSEQRGFDYGYTF
TGTGCCAGCAGTGAACAAAGGGGGTTCGACTATGGCTACACCTTC
>-|TRBJ1-2|TRBD1|TRBV7-9
CASSLNAGQSLGNGYTF
TGTGCCAGCAGCTTAAACGCGGGACAGTCCCTGGGAAATGGCTACACCTTC
>-|TRBJ1-2|TRBD1|TRBV30
CAWSKGQGLNYGYTF
TGTGCCTGGAGTAAGGGACAGGGACTTAACTATGGCTACACCTTC
>-|TRBJ1-2|-|TRBV15
CATSPQENYGYTF
TGTGCCACCAGCCCACAGGAGAACTATGGCTACACCTTC
>-|TRBJ1-1|-|TRBV4-1
CASRRLNTEAFF
TGCGCCAGCAGAAGGTTGAACACTGAAGCTTTCTTT
>-|TRBJ1-4|-|TRBV7-8
CASSSKWGPSEKLFF
TGTGCCAGCAGCTCCAAATGGGGCCCCTCTGAAAAACTGTTTTTT
>-|TRBJ2-7|-|TRBV4-1
CASSQDTRDYEQYF
TGCGCCAGCAGCCAAGATACAAGAGACTACGAGCAGTACTTC
>-|TRBJ1-5|TRBD1|TRBV6-1
CASSESLKGGTGNQPQHF
TGTGCCAGCAGTGAATCCCTGAAAGGGGGGACAGGCAATCAGCCCCAGCATTTT
>few|TRBJ1-1|-|TRBV9
CASSVELGTEAFF
TGTGCCAGCAGCGTAGAACTGGGAACTGAAGCTTTCTTT
>-|TRBJ2-7|-|TRBV6-1
CASTRQADSYEQYF
TGTGCCAGCACTAGGCAGGCCGACTCCTACGAGCAGTACTTC
>-|TRBJ1-5|TRBD1|TRBV2
CASSAGRGDQPQHF
TGTGCCAGCAGTGCCGGCAGGGGGGATCAGCCCCAGCATTTT
>-|TRBJ2-3|-|TRBV6-5
CASSPGEYRTDTQYF
TGTGCCAGCAGCCCCGGGGAGTATCGCACAGATACGCAGTATTTT